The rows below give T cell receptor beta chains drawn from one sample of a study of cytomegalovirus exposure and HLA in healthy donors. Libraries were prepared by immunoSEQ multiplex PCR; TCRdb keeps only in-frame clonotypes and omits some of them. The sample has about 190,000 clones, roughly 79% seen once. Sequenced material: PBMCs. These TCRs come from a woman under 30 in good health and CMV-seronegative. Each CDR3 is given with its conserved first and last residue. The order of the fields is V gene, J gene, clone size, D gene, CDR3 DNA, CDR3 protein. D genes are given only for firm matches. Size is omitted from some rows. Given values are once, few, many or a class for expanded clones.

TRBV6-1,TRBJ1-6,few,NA,TGTGCCAGCAGACAGGGTTATAGCAATTCACCCCTCCACTTT,CASRQGYSNSPLHF
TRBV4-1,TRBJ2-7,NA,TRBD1,TGCGCCAGCAGCCAAGGTATCGGGACAGGGTTTTACGAGCAGTACTTC,CASSQGIGTGFYEQYF
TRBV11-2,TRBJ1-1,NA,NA,TGTGCCAGCAGCCTCTGGCAGACAGGAACAATGAACACTGAAGCTTTCTTT,CASSLWQTGTMNTEAFF
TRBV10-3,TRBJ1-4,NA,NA,TGTGCCATCAGTGAGGGAGGGGTGGGCGAAAAACTGTTTTTT,CAISEGGVGEKLFF
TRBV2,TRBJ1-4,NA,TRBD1,TGTGCCACCGGACAGGGTTGGGAAAAACTGTTTTTT,CATGQGWEKLFF
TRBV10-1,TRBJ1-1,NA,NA,TGCGCCAGCAGAGGGACACTGAACACTGAAGCTTTCTTT,CASRGTLNTEAFF
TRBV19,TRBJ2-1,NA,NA,TGTGCCAGTAGTTTTTCACTAGAGAACACTTACAATGAGCAGTTCTTC,CASSFSLENTYNEQFF
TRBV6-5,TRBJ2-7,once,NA,TGTGCCAGCAAAGTGGCAGGACAATACGAGCAGTACTTC,CASKVAGQYEQYF
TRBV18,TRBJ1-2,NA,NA,TGTGCCAGCTCCCTGACAGCTAACTATGGCTACACCTTC,CASSLTANYGYTF
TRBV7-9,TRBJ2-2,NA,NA,TGTGCCAGCCGGGGTGGACCGCTACGCACCGGGGAGCTGTTTTTT,CASRGGPLRTGELFF
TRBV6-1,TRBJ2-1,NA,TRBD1,TGTGCCAGCGACCAGGACAGGGTATACAATGAGCAGTTCTTC,CASDQDRVYNEQFF